This T cell receptor (beta chain) was recovered during a study of blood T cell repertoires in COVID-19. Overall study: T cells, B-cell-depleted T cells, or PBMCs provided the cDNA or gDNA that served as material.

In the original processing: Amplified reference gene primers provided the basis for estimating nucleated cell counts. The data were produced by immunoSEQ multiplex PCR, yet TCRdb's version contains in-frame clones alone and is incomplete. V, J and clone size derive from that table, while D and trimming were established from the DNA sequence. The sample has about 70,000 clones; around 80% are singletons. The ends were cut back, 10 bases at V and 0 bases at J, with 21 bases in the middle. The length of the CDR3 is 16 residues. In germline, CDR1 is ENHRY, CDR2 SYGVKD. This chain links TRBV10-3 with TRBJ1-2; D is uncertain. The sample taken for sequencing was peripheral blood. The TCR comes from a man in his sixties or seventies who had recovered from COVID-19. As DNA, the CDR3 is TGTGCCACCAAAGCCGACACAAGTTTATCTAACTATGGCTACACCTTC. Translated: CATKADTSLSNYGYTF.